The clone carrying this TCR beta chain came up once. The data derive from a study of cytotoxic CD8 clonotypes in ibrutinib-treated CLL. Profiled with immunoSEQ multiplex PCR; TCRdb holds only in-frame clones, not every one. The repertoire holds about 130,000 clones, 70% to 80% seen once, with roughly 13% in the top ten. The clonotype was recovered from a human donor with chronic lymphocytic leukemia. Source: PBMCs, taken after 12 months of ibrutinib treatment.

CDR3: CASSYKSSYEQYF. CDR3 sequence (DNA): TGTGCCAGCAGCTACAAGAGCTCCTACGAGCAGTACTTC. The chain is built from TRBV5-8 and TRBJ2-7; D ambiguous. V was clipped by 3 bases and J by 0 bases, with 7 bases between them. The CDR3 runs to 13 residues. Germline CDR1 reads SGHTS; CDR2 reads YDEGEE.